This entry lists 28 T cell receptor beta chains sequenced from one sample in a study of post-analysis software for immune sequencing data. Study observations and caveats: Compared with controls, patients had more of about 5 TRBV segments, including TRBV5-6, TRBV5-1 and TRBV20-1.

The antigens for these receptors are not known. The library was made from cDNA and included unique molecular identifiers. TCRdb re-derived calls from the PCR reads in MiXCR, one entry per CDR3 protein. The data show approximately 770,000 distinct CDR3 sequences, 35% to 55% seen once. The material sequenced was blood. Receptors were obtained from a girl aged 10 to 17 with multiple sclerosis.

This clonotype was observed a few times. DNA for the CDR3: TGTGCCAGCAGGCCAAAGCAGCGGGATGAGCAGTTCTTC. This codes for CASRPKQRDEQFF. The rearrangement joins TRBV3-1 to TRBJ2-1; a weak D match, TRBD2 (6 bases). The CDR3 is 13 residues long. Germline loops: CDR1 LGHDT, CDR2 YNNKEL (reference sequence). Trimming cost V 6 bases and J 8 bases, with 14 bases left between them.

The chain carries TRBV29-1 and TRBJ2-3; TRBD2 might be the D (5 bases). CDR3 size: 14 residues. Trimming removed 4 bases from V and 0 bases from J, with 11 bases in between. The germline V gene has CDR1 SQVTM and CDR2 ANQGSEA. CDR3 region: CSVGGVTSTDTQYF. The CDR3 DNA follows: TGCAGCGTTGGGGGAGTTACTAGCACAGATACGCAGTATTTT.

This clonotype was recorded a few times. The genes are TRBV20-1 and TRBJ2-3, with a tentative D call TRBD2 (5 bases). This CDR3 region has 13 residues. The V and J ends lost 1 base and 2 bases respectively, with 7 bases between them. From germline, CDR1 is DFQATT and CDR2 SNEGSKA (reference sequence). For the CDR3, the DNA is TGCAGTGCTAGAGCCGGACTCACAGATACGCAGTATTTT. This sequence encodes CSARAGLTDTQYF.

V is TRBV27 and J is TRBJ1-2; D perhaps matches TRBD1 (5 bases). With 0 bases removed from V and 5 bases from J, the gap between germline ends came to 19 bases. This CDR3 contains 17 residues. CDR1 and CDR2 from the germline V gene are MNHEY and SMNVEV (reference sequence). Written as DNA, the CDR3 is TGTGCCAGCAGTTTATCAGGCAGGGCCCATAGGGGATATGGCTACACCTTC. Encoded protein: CASSLSGRAHRGYGYTF.

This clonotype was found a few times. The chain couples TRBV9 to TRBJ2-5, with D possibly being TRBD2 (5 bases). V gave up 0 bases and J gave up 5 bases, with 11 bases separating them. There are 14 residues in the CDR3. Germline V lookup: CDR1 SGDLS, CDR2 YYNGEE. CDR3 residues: CASSVASGSETQYF. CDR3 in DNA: TGTGCCAGCAGCGTAGCCTCGGGGTCGGAGACCCAGTACTTC.

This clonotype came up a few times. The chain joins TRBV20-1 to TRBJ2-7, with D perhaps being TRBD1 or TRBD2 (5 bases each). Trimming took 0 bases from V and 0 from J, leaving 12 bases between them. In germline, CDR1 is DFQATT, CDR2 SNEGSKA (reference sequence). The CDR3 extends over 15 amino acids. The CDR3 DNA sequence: TGCAGTGCTAGAGAGAGGGGTGTGAGCTCCTACGAGCAGTACTTC. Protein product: CSARERGVSSYEQYF.

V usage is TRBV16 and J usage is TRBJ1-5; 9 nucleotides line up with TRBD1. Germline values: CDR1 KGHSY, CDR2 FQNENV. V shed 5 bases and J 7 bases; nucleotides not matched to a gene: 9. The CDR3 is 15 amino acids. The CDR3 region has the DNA TGTGCCAGCAGCTACTCTGGGACAGGGTACCAGCCCCAGCATTTT. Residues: CASSYSGTGYQPQHF.

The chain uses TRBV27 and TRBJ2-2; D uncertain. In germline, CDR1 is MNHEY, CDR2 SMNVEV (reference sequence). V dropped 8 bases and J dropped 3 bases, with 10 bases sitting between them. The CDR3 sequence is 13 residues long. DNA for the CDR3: TGTGCCAGCGTTGGGGTCCACACCGGGGAGCTGTTTTTT. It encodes CASVGVHTGELFF.

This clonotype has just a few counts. CDR3 DNA: TGTGCCAGCAGCCCGACTAGCGGGAGGGCCCACGAGCAGTACTTC. Amino acid sequence: CASSPTSGRAHEQYF. The chain is built from TRBV5-4 and TRBJ2-7; 14 bases align to TRBD2. The junction had 5 bases not matched to a gene; V was cut back by 4 bases and J by 5 bases. The CDR3 sequence is 15 residues long. Germline V CDR1 and CDR2: SGHNT, YYREEE (reference sequence).

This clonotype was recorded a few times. CDR3 sequence reads: CASRRDFNTDTQYF. The CDR3 region has the DNA TGTGCCAGTAGGAGGGACTTCAACACAGATACGCAGTATTTT. The gene calls are TRBV2 and TRBJ2-3, with a possible D match to TRBD2 (6 bases). The ends were cut back, 9 bases at V and 2 bases at J, with 15 bases in the middle. The CDR3 is made up of 14 amino acids. From germline, CDR1 is SNHLY and CDR2 FYNNEI.

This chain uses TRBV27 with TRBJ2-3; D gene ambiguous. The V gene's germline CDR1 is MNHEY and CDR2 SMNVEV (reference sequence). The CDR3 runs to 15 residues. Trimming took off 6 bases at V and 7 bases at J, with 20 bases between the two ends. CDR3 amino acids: CASSTSGPPANTQYF. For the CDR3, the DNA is TGTGCCAGCAGCACTTCCGGGCCCCCCGCGAATACGCAGTATTTT.

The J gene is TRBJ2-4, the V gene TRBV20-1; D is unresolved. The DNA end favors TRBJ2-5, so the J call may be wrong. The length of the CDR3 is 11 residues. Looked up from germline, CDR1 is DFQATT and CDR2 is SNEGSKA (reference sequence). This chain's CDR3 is CSAKLQETQYF. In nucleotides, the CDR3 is TGCAGTGCTAAACTCCAAGAGACCCAGTACTTC.

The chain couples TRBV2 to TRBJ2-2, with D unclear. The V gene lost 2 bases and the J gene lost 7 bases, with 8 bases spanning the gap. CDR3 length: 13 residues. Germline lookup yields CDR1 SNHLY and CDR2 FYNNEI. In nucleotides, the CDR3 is TGTGCCAGCAGTGAATGGGTGGGCGGGGAGCTGTTTTTT. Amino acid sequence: CASSEWVGGELFF. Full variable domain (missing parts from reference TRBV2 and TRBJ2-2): EPEVTQTPSHQVTQMGQEVILRCVPISNHLYFYWYRQILGQKVEFLVSFYNNEISEKSEIFDDQFSVERPDGSNFTLKIRSTKLEDSAMYFCASSEWVGGELFFGEGSRLTVL.

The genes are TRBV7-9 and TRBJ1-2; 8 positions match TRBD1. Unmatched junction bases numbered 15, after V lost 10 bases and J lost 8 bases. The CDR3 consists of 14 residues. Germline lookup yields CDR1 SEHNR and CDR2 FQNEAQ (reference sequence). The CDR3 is CATVLDRVGSGYTF. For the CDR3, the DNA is TGTGCCACCGTCCTGGACAGGGTCGGGTCGGGCTACACCTTC.

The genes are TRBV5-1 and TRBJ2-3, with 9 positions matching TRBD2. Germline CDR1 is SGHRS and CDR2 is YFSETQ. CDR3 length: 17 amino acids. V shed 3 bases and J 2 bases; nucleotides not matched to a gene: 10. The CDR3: CASSSPTSGGFTDTQYF. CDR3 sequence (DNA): TGCGCCAGCAGCTCCCCGACTAGCGGAGGATTCACAGATACGCAGTATTTT.

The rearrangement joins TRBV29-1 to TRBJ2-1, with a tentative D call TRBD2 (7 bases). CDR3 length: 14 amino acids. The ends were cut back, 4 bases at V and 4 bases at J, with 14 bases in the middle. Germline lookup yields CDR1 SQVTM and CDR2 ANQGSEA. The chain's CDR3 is CSVVGGLTYNEQFF. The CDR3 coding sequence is TGCAGCGTTGTCGGGGGGCTCACGTACAATGAGCAGTTCTTC.

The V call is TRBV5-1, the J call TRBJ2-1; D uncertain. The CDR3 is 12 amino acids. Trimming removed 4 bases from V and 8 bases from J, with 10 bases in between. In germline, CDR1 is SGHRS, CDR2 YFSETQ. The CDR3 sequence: CASSTFRYEQFF. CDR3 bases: TGCGCCAGCAGCACCTTCCGGTATGAGCAGTTCTTC.

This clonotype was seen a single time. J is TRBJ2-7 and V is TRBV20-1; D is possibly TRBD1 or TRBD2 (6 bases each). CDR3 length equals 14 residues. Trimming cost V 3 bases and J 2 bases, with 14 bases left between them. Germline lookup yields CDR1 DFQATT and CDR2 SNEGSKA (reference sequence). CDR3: CSASNGGLTYEQYF. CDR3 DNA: TGCAGTGCTAGTAATGGGGGGCTGACCTACGAGCAGTACTTC.

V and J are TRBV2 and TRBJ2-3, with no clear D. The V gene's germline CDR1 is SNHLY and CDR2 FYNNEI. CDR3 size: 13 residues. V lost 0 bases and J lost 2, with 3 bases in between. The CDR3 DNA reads TGTGCCAGCAGTGAAGCGCTCACAGATACGCAGTATTTT. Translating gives CASSEALTDTQYF.

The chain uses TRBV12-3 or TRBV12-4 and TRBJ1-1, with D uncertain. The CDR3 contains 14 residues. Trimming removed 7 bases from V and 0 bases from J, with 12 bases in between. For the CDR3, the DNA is TGTGCCAGCACCCTCCTTGGGGTGAACACTGAAGCTTTCTTT. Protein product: CASTLLGVNTEAFF.

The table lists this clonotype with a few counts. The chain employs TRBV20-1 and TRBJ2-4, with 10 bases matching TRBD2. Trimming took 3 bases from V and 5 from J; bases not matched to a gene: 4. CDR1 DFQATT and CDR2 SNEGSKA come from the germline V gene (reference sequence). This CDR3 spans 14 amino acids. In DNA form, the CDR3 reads TGCAGTGCTAGGTCCCTAGCGGGGGAAAACATTCAGTACTTC. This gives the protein CSARSLAGENIQYF.

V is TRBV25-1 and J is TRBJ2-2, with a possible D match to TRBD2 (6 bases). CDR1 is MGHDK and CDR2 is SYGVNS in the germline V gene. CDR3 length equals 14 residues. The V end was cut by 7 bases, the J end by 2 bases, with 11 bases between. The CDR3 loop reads CASKGLLNTGELFF. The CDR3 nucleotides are TGTGCCAGCAAGGGACTCCTTAACACCGGGGAGCTGTTTTTT.

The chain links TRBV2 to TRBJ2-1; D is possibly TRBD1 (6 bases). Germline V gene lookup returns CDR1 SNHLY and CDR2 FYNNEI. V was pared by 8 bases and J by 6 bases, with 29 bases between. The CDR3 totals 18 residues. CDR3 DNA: TGTGCCAGCTCCCTGAAAGGCCCTCAGGGGCCCCCGGGCAATGAGCAGTTCTTC. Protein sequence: CASSLKGPQGPPGNEQFF.

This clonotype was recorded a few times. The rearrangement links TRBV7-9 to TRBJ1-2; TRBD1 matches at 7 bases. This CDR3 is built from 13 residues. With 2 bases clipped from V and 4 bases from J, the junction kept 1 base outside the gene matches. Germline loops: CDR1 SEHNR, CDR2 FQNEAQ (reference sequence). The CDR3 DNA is TGTGCCAGCAGCTTACCAGGGGGCTATGGCTACACCTTC. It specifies CASSLPGGYGYTF.

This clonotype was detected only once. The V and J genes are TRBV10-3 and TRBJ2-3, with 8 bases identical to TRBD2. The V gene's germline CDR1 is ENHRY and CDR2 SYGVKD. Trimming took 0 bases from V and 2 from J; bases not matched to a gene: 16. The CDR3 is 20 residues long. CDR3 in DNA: TGTGCCATCAGTGAGTCCCCTAAATTAGCGGGACTCGGAACCACAGATACGCAGTATTTT. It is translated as CAISESPKLAGLGTTDTQYF.

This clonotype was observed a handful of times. The CDR3 DNA is TGTGCCAGCAGCTTAATCGGTCACACTGAAGCTTTCTTT. Its translation: CASSLIGHTEAFF. V is TRBV7-2 and J is TRBJ1-1; D is unresolved. The germline V gene has CDR1 SGHTA and CDR2 FQGNSA. Trimming removed 2 bases from V and 3 bases from J, with 7 bases in between. The CDR3 is 13 residues long. Full variable domain (missing parts from reference TRBV7-2 and TRBJ1-1): GAGVSQSPSNKVTEKGKDVELRCDPISGHTALYWYRQSLGQGLEFLIYFQGNSAPDKSGLPSDRFSAERTGGSVSTLTIQRTQQEDSAVYLCASSLIGHTEAFFGQGTRLTVV.

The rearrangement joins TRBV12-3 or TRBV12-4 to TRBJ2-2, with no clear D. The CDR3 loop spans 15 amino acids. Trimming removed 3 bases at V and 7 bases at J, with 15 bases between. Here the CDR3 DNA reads TGTGCCAGCAGTTTTGAAGAGTTGAAGGGCGGGGAGCTGTTTTTT. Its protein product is CASSFEELKGGELFF.

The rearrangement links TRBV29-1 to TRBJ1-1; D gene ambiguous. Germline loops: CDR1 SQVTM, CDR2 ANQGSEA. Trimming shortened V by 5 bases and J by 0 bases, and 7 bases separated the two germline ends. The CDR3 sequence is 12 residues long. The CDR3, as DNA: TGCAGCGTTTGGCATTTGAACACTGAAGCTTTCTTT. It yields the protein CSVWHLNTEAFF.